This T cell receptor (beta chain) appears in the sequencing data of a study of shared clonotypes between healthy human individuals. Whole-study results and caveats: Estimated richness values were generally larger in naive subsets than in memory subsets.

V lost 2 bases to trimming and J lost 1 base, with 12 bases between them. In germline, CDR1 is SGDLS, CDR2 YYNGEE. This CDR3 region has 16 residues. The data were produced by immunoSEQ multiplex PCR, yet TCRdb's version contains in-frame clones alone and is incomplete. Found here are roughly 1,000,000 clones, about 84% of them singletons; the top ten hold 0.5% to 0.6%. Concerning this clone: The antigen is undetermined.

This sequence was found in a man in his late teens or twenties in good health. Some clones in this sample may be carry-over from other donors' samples. The chain employs TRBV9 and TRBJ2-2, with D maybe TRBD2 (6 bases). Sequencing input: memory CD4+ T cells from PBMCs. Subset reported: CD45RA-negative fraction. Here the CDR3 DNA reads TGTGCCAGCAGCGTTAGCGGTCCTTTGAACACCGGGGAGCTGTTTTTT. The encoded protein is CASSVSGPLNTGELFF.